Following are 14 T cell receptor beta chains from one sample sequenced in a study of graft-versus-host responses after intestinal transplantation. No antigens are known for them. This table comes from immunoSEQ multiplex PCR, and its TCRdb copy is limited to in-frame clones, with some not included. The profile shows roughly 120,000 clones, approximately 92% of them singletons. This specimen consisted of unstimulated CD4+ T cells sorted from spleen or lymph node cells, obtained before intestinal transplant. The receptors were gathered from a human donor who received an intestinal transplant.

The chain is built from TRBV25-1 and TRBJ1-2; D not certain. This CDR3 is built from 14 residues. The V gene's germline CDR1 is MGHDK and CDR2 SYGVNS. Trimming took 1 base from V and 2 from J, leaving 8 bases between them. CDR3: CASSESIGNYGYTF. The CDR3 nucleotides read TGTGCCAGCAGTGAATCTATAGGGAACTATGGCTACACCTTC.

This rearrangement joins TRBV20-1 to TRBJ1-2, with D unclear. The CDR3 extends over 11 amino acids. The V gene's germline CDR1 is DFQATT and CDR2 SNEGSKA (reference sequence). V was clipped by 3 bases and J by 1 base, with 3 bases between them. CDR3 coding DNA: TGCAGTGCTAGCTATAACTATGGCTACACCTTC. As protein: CSASYNYGYTF.

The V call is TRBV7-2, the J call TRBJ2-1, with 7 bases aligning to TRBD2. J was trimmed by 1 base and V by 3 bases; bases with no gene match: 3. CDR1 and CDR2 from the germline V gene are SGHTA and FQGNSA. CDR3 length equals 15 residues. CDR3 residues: CASSFERGSYNEQFF. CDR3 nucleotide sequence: TGTGCCAGCAGCTTCGAGCGGGGTTCCTACAATGAGCAGTTCTTC.

The CDR3 coding sequence is TGTGCCAGCACCCTGAATGAAAAACTGTTTTTT. It yields the protein CASTLNEKLFF. The chain uses TRBV2 and TRBJ1-4; D call uncertain. The germline gives CDR1 SNHLY, CDR2 FYNNEI. There are 11 residues in the CDR3. Trimming left V 7 bases short and J 5 bases short, with 5 bases between. Full variable domain (missing parts from reference TRBV2 and TRBJ1-4): EPEVTQTPSHQVTQMGQEVILRCVPISNHLYFYWYRQILGQKVEFLVSFYNNEISEKSEIFDDQFSVERPDGSNFTLKIRSTKLEDSAMYFCASTLNEKLFFGSGTQLSVL.

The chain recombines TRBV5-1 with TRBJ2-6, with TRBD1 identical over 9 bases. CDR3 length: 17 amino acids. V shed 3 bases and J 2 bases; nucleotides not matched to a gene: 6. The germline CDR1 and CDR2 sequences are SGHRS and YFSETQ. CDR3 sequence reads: CASSSGTGKAGANVLTF. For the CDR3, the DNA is TGCGCCAGCAGCTCCGGGACAGGGAAAGCTGGGGCCAACGTCCTGACTTTC.

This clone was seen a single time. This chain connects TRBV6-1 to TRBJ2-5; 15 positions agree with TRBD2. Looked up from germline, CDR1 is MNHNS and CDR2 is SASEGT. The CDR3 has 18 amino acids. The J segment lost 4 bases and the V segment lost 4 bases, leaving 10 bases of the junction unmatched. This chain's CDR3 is CASSAPGTSGRSRETQYF. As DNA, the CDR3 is TGTGCCAGCAGTGCCCCCGGGACTAGCGGGAGGTCGAGAGAGACCCAGTACTTC.

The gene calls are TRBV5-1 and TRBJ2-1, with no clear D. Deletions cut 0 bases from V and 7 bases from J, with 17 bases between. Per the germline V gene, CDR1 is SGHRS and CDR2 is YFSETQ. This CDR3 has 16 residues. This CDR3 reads CASSLALPRRVNEQFF. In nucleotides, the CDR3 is TGCGCCAGCAGCTTGGCTCTCCCGAGAAGGGTGAATGAGCAGTTCTTC.

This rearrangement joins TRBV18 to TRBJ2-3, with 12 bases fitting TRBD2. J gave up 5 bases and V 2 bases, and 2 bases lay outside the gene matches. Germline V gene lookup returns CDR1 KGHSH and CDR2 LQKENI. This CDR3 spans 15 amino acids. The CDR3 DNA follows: TGTGCCAGCTCACCAACTAGCGGGAGGTTAGATACGCAGTATTTT. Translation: CASSPTSGRLDTQYF.

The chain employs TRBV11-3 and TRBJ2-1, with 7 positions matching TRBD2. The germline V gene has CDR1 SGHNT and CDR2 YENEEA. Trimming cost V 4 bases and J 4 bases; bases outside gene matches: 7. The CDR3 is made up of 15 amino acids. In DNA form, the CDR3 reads TGTGCCAGCAGCTGGGGAGGGACTGGATACAATGAGCAGTTCTTC. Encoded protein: CASSWGGTGYNEQFF. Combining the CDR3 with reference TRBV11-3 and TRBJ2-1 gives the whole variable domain EAGVVQSPRYKIIEKKQPVAFWCNPISGHNTLYWYLQNLGQGPELLIRYENEEAVDDSQLPKDRFSAERLKGVDSTLKIQPAELGDSAVYLCASSWGGTGYNEQFFGPGTRLTVL.

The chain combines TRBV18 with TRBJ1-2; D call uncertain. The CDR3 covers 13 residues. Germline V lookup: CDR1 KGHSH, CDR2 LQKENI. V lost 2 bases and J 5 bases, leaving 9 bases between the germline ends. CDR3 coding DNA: TGTGCCAGCTCACCAGACGGCGGGTATGGCTACACCTTC. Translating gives CASSPDGGYGYTF.

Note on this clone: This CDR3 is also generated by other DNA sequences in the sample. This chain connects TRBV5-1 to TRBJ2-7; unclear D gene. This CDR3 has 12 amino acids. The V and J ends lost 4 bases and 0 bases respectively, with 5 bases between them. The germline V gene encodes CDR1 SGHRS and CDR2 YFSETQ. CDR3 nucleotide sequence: TGCGCCAGCAGCCTAAGCTCCTACGAGCAGTACTTC. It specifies CASSLSSYEQYF.

CDR3 loop: CASSPSRDNEWNTGELFF. CDR3 nucleotide sequence: TGTGCCAGCAGTCCATCTAGGGATAATGAGTGGAACACCGGGGAGCTGTTTTTT. This sequence joins TRBV25-1 and TRBJ2-2; D unresolved. The CDR3 runs 18 residues. V lost 5 bases to trimming and J lost 1 base, with 20 bases between them. Germline CDR1 MGHDK, CDR2 SYGVNS.

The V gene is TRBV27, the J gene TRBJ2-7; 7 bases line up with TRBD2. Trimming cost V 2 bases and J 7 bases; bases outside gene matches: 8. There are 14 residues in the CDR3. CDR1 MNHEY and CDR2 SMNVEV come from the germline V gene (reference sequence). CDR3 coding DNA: TGTGCCAGCAGTTTAGTATCGGGGGGTGGTGAGCAGTACTTC. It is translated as CASSLVSGGGEQYF.

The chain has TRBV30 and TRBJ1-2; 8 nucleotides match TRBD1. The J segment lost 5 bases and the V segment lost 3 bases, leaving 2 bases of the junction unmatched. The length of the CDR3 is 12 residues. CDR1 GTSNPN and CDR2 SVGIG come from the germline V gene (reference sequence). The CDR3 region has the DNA TGTGCCTGGAGAGACAGGGGTTATGGCTACACCTTC. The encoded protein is CAWRDRGYGYTF. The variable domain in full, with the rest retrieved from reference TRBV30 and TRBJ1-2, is SQTIHQWPATLVQPVGSPLSLECTVEGTSNPNLYWYRQAAGRGLQLLFYSVGIGQISSEVPQNLSASRPQDRQFILSSKKLLLSDSGFYLCAWRDRGYGYTFGSGTRLTVV.